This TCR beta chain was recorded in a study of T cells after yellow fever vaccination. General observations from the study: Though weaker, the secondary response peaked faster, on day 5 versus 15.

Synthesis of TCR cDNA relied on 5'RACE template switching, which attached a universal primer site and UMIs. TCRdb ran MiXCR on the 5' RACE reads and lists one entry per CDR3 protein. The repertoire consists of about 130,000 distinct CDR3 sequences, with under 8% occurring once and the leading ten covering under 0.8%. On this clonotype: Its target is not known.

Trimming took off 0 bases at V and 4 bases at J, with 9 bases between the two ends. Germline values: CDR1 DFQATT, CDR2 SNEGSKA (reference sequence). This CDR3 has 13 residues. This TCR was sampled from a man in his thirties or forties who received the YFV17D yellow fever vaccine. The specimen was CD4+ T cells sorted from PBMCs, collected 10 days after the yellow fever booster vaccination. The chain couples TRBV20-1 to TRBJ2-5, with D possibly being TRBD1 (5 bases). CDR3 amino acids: CSARDDSLETQYF. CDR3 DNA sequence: TGCAGTGCTAGAGATGACAGTTTAGAGACCCAGTACTTC.